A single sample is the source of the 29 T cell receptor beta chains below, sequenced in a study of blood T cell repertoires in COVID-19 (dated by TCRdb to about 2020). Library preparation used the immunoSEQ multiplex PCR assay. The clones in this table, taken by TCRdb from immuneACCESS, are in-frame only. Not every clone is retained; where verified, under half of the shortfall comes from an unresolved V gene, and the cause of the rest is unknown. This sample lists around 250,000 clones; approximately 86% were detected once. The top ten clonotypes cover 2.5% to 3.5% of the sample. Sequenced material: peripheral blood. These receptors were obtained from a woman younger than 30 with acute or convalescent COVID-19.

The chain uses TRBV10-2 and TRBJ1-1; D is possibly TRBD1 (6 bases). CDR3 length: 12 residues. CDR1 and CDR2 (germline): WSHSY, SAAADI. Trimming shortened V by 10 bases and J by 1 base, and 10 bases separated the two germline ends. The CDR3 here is CATMTGNTEAFF. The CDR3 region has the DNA TGCGCCACCATGACAGGGAACACTGAAGCTTTCTTT.

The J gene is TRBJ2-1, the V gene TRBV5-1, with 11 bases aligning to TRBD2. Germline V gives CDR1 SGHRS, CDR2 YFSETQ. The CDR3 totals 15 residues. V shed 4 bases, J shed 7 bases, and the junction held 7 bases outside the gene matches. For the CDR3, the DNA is TGCGCCAGCAGCCACGGGACTAGCGGTACTAATGAGCAGTTCTTC. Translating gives CASSHGTSGTNEQFF. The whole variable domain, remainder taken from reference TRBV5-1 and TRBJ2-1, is KAGVTQTPRYLIKTRGQQVTLSCSPISGHRSVSWYQQTPGQGLQFLFEYFSETQRNKGNFPGRFSGRQFSNSRSEMNVSTLELGDSALYLCASSHGTSGTNEQFFGPGTRLTVL.

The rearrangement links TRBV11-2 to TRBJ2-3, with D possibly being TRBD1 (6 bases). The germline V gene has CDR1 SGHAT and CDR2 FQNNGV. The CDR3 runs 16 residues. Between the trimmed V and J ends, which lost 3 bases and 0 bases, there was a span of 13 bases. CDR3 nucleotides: TGTGCCAGCAGCTTGACAGGTTCGGGTAGCACAGATACGCAGTATTTT. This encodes CASSLTGSGSTDTQYF.

CDR3 nucleotide sequence: TGCGCCAGCAGACGCGGGACTAGCGGTTCCAATGAGCAGTTCTTC. Protein product: CASRRGTSGSNEQFF. This chain joins TRBV5-1 and TRBJ2-1; 11 bases are a match to TRBD2. CDR1 and CDR2 (germline): SGHRS, YFSETQ. CDR3 length: 15 amino acids. The ends lost 5 bases at V and 6 bases at J; junction bases unmatched: 7.

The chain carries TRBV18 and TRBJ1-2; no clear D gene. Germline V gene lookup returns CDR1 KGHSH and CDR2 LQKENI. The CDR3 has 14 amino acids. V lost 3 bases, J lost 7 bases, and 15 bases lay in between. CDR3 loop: CASSPQAGGRGYTF. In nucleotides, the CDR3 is TGTGCCAGCTCACCCCAAGCGGGCGGACGTGGCTACACCTTC.

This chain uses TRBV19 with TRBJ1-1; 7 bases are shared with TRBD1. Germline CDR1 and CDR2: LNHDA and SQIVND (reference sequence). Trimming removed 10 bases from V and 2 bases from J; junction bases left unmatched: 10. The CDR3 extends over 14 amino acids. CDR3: CATEGTERNTEAFF. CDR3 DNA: TGTGCCACTGAAGGGACAGAGAGAAACACTGAAGCTTTCTTT.

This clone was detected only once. The CDR3 here is CATSRGGDLYNEQFF. CDR3 nucleotide sequence: TGTGCCACCAGCAGAGGGGGGGACCTTTACAATGAGCAGTTCTTC. This sequence joins TRBV15 and TRBJ2-1; TRBD2 is a possible D gene (6 bases). CDR3 length equals 15 residues. From germline, CDR1 is LNHNV and CDR2 YYDKDF (reference sequence). V was trimmed by 1 base and J by 4 bases, leaving 11 bases between them. Full variable domain (outside the CDR3, taken from reference TRBV15 and TRBJ2-1): DAMVIQNPRYQVTQFGKPVTLSCSQTLNHNVMYWYQQKSSQAPKLLFHYYDKDFNNEADTPDNFQSRRPNTSFCFLDIRSPGLGDTAMYLCATSRGGDLYNEQFFGPGTRLTVL.

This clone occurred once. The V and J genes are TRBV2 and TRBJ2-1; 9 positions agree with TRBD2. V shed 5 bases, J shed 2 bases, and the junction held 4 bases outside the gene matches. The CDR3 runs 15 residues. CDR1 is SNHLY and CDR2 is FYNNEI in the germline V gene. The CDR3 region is CASSLAGPTYNEQFF. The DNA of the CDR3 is TGTGCCAGCAGTCTAGCGGGACCCACCTACAATGAGCAGTTCTTC.

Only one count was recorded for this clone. Here the CDR3 reads CASSRIQGNTEAFF. The CDR3 region has the DNA TGTGCCAGCAGCCGGATTCAGGGGAACACTGAAGCTTTCTTT. The chain carries TRBV5-6 and TRBJ1-1, with D possibly TRBD1 on 5 matching bases. V lost 4 bases, J lost 1 base, and 11 bases lay in between. Germline V lookup: CDR1 SGHDT, CDR2 YYEEEE. The CDR3 runs to 14 residues.

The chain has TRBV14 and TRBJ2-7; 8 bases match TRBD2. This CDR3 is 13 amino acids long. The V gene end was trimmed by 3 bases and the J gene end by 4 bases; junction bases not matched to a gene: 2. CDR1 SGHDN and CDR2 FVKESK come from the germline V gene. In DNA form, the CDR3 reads TGTGCCAGCAGCCACTCTAGCGGGTACGAGCAGTACTTC. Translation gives CASSHSSGYEQYF.

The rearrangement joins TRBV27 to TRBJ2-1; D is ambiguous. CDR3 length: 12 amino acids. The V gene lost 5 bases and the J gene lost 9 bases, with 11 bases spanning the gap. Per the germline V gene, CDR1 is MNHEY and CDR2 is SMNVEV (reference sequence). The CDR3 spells CASSTTRFEQFF. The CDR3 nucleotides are TGTGCCAGCAGTACCACACGTTTTGAGCAGTTCTTC.

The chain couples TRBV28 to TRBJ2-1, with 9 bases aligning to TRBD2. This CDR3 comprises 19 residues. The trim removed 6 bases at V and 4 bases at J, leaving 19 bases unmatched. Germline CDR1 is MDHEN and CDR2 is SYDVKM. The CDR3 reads CASRPRAPPTSGLYNEQFF. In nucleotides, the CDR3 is TGTGCCAGCAGACCCCGGGCCCCTCCGACTAGCGGCCTTTACAATGAGCAGTTCTTC.

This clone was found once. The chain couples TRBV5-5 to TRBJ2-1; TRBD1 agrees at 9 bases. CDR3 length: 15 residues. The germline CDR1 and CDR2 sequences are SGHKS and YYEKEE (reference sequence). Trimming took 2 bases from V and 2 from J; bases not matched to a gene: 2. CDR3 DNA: TGTGCCAGCAGCTTACAGGGGGCGACCTACAATGAGCAGTTCTTC. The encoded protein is CASSLQGATYNEQFF.

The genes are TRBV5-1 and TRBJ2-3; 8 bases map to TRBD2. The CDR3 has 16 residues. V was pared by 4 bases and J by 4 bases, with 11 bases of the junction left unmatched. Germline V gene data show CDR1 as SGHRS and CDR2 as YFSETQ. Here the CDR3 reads CASSPRELAGSDTQYF. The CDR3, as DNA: TGCGCCAGCAGCCCAAGGGAGTTAGCGGGATCAGATACGCAGTATTTT.

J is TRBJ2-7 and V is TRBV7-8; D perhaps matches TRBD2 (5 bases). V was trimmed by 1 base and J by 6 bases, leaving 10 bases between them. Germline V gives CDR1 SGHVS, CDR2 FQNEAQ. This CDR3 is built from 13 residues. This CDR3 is CASSLGGRGEQYF. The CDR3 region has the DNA TGTGCCAGCAGCTTAGGCGGGCGAGGCGAGCAGTACTTC.

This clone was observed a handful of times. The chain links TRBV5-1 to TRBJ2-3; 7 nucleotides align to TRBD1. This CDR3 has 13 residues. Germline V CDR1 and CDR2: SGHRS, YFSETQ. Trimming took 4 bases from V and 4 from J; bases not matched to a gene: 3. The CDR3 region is CASSEGASDTQYF. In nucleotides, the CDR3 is TGCGCCAGCAGCGAGGGGGCCTCAGATACGCAGTATTTT.

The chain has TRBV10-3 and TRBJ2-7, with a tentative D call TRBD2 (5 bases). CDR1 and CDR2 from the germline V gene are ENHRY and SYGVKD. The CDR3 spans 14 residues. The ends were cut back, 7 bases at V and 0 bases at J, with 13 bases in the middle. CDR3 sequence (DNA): TGTGCCATCACCAGAGACGGGAACTCCTACGAGCAGTACTTC. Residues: CAITRDGNSYEQYF.

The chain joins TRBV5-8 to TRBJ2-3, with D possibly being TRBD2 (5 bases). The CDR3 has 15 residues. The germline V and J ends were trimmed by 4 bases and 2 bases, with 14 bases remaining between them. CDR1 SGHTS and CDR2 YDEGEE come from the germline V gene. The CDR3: CASSTWRQHTDTQYF. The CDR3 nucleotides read TGTGCCAGCAGCACCTGGAGGCAGCACACAGATACGCAGTATTTT.

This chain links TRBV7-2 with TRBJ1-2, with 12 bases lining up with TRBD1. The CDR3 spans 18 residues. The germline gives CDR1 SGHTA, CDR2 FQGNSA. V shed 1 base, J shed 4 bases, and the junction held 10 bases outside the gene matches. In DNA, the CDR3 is TGTGCCAGCAGCTTAGTCACCGGGACAGGGGGCCTTGGCTATGGCTACACCTTC. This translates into CASSLVTGTGGLGYGYTF.

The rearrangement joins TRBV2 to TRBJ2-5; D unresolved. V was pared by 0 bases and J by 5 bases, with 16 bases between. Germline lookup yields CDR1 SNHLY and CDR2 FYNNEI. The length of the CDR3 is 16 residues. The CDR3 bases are TGTGCCAGCAGTGAAGCGCTTGCCACATCAAAGGAGACCCAGTACTTC. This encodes CASSEALATSKETQYF.

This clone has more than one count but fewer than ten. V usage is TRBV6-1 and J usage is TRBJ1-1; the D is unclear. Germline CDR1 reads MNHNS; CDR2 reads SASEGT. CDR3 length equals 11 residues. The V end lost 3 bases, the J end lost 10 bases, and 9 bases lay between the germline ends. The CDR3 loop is CASSDSRGAFF. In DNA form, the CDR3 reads TGTGCCAGCAGTGATTCCCGGGGAGCTTTCTTT.

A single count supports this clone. CDR3 nucleotides: TGTGCCAGCAGCCTAGCGGGTGTTTGGACCGGGGAGCTGTTTTTT. This codes for CASSLAGVWTGELFF. V gene TRBV6-2 or TRBV6-3 combines with J gene TRBJ2-2, with 8 bases that match TRBD2. Germline loops: CDR1 MNHEY, CDR2 SVGEGT. Losses at the gene ends were 6 bases for V and 5 bases for J; bases not matched to a gene: 8. The CDR3 is made up of 15 amino acids.

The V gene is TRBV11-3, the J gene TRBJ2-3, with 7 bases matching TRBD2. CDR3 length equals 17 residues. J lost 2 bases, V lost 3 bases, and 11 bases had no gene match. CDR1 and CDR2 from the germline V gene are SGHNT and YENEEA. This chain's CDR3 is CASSFGGGGSYTDTQYF. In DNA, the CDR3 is TGTGCCAGCAGCTTCGGCGGCGGGGGATCTTACACAGATACGCAGTATTTT.

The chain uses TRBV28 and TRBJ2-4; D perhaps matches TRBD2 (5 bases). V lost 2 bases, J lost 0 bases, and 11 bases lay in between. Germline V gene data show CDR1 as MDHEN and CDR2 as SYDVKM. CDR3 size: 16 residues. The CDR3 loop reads CASSLGLGLAKNIQYF. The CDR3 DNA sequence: TGTGCCAGCAGTTTAGGTCTCGGACTAGCCAAAAACATTCAGTACTTC.

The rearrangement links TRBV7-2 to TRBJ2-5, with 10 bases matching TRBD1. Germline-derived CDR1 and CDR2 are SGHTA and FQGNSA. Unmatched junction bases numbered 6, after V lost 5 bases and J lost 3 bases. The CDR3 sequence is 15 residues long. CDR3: CASSPRDRGEETQYF. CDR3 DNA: TGTGCCAGCAGCCCGAGGGACAGGGGAGAAGAGACCCAGTACTTC.

The CDR3 spells CASSPVTGNEQFF. CDR3 coding DNA: TGTGCCAGCAGCCCGGTGACAGGTAATGAGCAGTTCTTC. This sequence joins TRBV6-5 and TRBJ2-1; possible D gene TRBD1, 6 bases. CDR3 length equals 13 residues. V was clipped by 6 bases and J by 7 bases, with 13 bases between them. Germline assignment: CDR1 MNHEY and CDR2 SVGAGI.

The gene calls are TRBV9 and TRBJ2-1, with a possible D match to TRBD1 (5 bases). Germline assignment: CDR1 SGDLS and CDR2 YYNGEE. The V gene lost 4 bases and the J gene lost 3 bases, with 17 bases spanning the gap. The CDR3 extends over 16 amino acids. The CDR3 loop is CASSSPWGRSYNEQFF. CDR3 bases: TGTGCCAGCAGCTCGCCCTGGGGCAGGAGCTACAATGAGCAGTTCTTC.

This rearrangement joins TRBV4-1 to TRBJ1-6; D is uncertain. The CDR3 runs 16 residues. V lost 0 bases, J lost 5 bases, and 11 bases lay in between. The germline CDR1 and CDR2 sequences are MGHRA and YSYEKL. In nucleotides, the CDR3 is TGCGCCAGCAGCCAAGATCAAGGGAGTGATAATTCACCCCTCCACTTT. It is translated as CASSQDQGSDNSPLHF.

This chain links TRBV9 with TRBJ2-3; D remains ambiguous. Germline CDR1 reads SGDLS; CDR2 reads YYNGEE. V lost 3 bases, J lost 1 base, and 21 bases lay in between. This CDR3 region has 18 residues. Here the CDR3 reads CASSGSPRDVQGTDTQYF. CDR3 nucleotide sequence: TGTGCCAGCAGCGGCTCACCACGAGATGTTCAAGGCACAGATACGCAGTATTTT. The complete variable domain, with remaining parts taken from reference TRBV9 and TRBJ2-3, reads DSGVTQTPKHLITATGQRVTLRCSPRSGDLSVYWYQQSLDQGLQFLIQYYNGEERAKGNILERFSAQQFPDLHSELNLSSLELGDSALYFCASSGSPRDVQGTDTQYFGPGTRLTVL.